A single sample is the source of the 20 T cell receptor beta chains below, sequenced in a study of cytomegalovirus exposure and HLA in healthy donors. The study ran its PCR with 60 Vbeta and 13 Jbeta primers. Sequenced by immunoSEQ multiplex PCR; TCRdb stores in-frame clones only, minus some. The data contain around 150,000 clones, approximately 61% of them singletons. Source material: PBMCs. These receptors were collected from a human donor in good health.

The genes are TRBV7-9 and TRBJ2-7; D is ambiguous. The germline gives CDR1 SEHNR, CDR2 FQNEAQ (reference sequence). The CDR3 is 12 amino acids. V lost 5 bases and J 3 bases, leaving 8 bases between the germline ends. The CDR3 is CASSLTFYEQYF. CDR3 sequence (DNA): TGTGCCAGCAGCCTTACTTTCTACGAGCAGTACTTC.

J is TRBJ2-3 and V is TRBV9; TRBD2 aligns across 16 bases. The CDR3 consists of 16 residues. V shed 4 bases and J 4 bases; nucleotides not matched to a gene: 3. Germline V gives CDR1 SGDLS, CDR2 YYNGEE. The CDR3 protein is CASSPGLAGGADTQYF. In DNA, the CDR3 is TGTGCCAGCAGCCCGGGACTAGCGGGGGGGGCAGATACGCAGTATTTT.

CDR3 sequence reads: CASSLGPTGTPSYEQYF. For the CDR3, the DNA is TGTGCCAGCAGTTTAGGGCCGACAGGCACCCCCTCCTACGAGCAGTACTTC. The chain couples TRBV27 to TRBJ2-7; tentative D call: TRBD1 (6 bases). The germline V gene encodes CDR1 MNHEY and CDR2 SMNVEV (reference sequence). V was shortened by 2 bases and J by 0 bases, with 17 bases between the two germline ends. CDR3 size: 17 residues.

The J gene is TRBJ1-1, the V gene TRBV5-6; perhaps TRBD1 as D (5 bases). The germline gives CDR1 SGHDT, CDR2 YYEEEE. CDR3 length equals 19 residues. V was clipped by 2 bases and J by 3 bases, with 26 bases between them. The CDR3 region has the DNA TGTGCCAGCAGCTTTTCGGCAGGGTTTGTAGGGACTGGGGACACTGAAGCTTTCTTT. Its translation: CASSFSAGFVGTGDTEAFF.

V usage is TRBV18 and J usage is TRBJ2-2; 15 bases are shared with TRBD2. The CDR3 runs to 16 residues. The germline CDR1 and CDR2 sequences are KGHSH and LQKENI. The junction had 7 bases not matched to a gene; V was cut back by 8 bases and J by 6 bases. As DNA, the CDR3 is TGTGCCAGCAGAGGGACTAGCGGGAGGATCCCCGGGGAGCTGTTTTTT. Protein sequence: CASRGTSGRIPGELFF.

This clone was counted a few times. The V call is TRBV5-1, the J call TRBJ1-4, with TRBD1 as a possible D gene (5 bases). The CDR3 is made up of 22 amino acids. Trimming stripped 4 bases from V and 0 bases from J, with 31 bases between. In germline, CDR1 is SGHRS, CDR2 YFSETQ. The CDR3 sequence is CASSMERPGGDLNNATNEKLFF. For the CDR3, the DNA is TGCGCCAGCAGCATGGAACGACCAGGTGGGGACTTAAACAATGCAACTAATGAAAAACTGTTTTTT.

CDR3 nucleotide sequence: TGTGCAAGTCGCCCCAGACAGAGCCCTCGGCATATCTATCCTACGATCTACCATTACGAGCAGTACTTC. Protein: CASRPRQSPRHIYPTIYHYEQYF. This chain links TRBV12-2 with TRBJ2-7; the D call TRBD1 from the table was never checked on the DNA. TRBV12-2 is labeled a pseudogene. The CDR3 runs to 23 residues.

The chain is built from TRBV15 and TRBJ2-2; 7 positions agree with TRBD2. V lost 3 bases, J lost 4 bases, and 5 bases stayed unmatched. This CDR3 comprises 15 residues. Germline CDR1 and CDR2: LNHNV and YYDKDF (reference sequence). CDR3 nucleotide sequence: TGTGCCACCAGCAGTAGAGCGGGATTCACCGGGGAGCTGTTTTTT. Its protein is CATSSRAGFTGELFF.

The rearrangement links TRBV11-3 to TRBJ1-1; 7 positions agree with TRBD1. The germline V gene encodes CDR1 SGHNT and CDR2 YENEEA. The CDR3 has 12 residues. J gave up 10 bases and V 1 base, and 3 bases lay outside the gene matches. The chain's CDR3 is CASSLGDRGAFF. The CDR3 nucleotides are TGTGCCAGCAGCTTAGGGGACAGAGGAGCTTTCTTT. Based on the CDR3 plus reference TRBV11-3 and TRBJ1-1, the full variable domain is EAGVVQSPRYKIIEKKQPVAFWCNPISGHNTLYWYLQNLGQGPELLIRYENEEAVDDSQLPKDRFSAERLKGVDSTLKIQPAELGDSAVYLCASSLGDRGAFFGQGTRLTVV.

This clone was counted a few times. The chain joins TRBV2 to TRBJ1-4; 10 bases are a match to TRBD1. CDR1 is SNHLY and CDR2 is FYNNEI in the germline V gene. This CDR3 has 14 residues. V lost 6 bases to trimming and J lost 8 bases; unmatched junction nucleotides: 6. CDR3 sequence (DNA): TGTGCCAGCAGGCGGGACAGGGGATTCGAAAAACTGTTTTTT. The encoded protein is CASRRDRGFEKLFF.

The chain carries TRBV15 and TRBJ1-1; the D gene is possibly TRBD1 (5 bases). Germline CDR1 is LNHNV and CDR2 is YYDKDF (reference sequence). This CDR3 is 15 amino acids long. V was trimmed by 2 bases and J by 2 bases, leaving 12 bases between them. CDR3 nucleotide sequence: TGTGCCACCAGCAGAATTTTTGACAGTAACACTGAAGCTTTCTTT. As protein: CATSRIFDSNTEAFF.

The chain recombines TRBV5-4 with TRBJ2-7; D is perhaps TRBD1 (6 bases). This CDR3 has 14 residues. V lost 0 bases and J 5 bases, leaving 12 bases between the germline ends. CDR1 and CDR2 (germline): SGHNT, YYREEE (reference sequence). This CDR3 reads CASSLATGTNEQYF. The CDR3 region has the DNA TGTGCCAGCAGCTTGGCCACAGGGACCAACGAGCAGTACTTC.

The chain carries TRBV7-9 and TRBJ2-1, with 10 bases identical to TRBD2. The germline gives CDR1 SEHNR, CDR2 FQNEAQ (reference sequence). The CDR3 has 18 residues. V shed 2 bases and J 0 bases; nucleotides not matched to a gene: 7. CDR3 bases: TGTGCCAGCAGCTTAATCCGCGCTAGCGGGAGCTCCTACAATGAGCAGTTCTTC. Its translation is CASSLIRASGSSYNEQFF.

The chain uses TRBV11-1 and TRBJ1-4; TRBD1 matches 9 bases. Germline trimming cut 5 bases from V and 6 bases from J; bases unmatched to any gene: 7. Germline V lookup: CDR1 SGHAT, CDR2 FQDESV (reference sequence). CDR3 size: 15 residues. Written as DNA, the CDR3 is TGTGCCAGCAGCCACCCGGGACAGGGACATGAAAAACTGTTTTTT. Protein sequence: CASSHPGQGHEKLFF. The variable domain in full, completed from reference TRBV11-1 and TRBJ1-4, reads EAEVAQSPRYKITEKSQAVAFWCDPISGHATLYWYRQILGQGPELLVQFQDESVVDDSQLPKDRFSAERLKGVDSTLKIQPAELGDSAMYLCASSHPGQGHEKLFFGSGTQLSVL.

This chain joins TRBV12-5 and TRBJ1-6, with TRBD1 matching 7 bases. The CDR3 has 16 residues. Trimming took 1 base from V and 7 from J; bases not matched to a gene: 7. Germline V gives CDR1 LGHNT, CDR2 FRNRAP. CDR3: CASGLGLGQNNSPLHF. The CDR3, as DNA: TGTGCTAGTGGTTTGGGACTGGGACAGAACAATTCACCCCTCCACTTT.

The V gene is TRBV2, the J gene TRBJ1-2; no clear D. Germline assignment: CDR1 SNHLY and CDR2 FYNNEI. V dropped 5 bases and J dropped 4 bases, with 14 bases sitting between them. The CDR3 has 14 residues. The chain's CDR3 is CASSKTGIIYGYTF. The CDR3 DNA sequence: TGTGCCAGCAGTAAAACCGGGATCATCTATGGCTACACCTTC.

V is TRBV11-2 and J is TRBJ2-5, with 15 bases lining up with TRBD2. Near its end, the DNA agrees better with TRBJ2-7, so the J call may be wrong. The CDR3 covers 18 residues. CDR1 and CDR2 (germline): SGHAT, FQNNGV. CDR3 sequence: CASSLRTSGRDWPYEQYF. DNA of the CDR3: TGTGCCAGCAGCCTTCGGACTAGCGGGAGGGATTGGCCCTACGAGCAGTACTTC.

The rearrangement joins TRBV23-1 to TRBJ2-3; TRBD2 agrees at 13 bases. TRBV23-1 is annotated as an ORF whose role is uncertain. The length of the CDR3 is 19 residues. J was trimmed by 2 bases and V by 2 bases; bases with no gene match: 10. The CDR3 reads CASSQGFPGLAGHTDTQYF. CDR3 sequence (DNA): TGCGCCAGCAGTCAAGGGTTCCCGGGACTAGCGGGACACACAGATACGCAGTATTTT.

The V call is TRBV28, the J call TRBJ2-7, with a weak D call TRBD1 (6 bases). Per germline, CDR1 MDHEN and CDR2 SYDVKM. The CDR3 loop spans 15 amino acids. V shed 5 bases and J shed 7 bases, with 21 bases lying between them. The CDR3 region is CASSPRFMGAREQYF. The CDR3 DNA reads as TGTGCCAGCAGTCCCCGTTTTATGGGGGCGCGGGAGCAGTACTTC.

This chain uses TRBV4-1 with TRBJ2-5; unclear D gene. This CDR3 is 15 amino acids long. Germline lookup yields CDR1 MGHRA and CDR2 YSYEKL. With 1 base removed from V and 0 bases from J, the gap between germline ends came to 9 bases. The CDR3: CASSQVVLNQETQYF. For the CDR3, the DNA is TGCGCCAGCAGCCAAGTGGTACTTAACCAAGAGACCCAGTACTTC.